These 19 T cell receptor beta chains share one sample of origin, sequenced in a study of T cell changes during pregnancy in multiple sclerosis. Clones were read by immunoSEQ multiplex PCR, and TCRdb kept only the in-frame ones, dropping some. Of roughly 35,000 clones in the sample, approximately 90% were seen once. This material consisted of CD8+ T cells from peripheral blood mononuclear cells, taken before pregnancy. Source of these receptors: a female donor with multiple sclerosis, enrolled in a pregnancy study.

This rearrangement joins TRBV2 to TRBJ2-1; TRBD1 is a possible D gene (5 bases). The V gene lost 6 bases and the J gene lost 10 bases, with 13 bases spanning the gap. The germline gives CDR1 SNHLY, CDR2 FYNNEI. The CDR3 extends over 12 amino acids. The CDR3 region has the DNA TGTGCCAGCAGCGCAGGGTTAAGGGAGCAGTTCTTC. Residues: CASSAGLREQFF.

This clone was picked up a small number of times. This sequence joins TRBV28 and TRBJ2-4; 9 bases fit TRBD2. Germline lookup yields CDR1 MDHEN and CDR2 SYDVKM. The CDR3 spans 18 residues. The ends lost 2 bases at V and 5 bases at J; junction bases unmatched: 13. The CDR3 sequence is CASSLRGGRALSQNIQYF. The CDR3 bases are TGTGCCAGCAGTTTAAGGGGCGGGAGGGCTTTGTCCCAAAACATTCAGTACTTC. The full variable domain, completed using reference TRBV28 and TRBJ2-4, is DVKVTQSSRYLVKRTGEKVFLECVQDMDHENMFWYRQDPGLGLRLIYFSYDVKMKEKGDIPEGYSVSREKKERFSLILESASTNQTSMYLCASSLRGGRALSQNIQYFGAGTRLSVL.

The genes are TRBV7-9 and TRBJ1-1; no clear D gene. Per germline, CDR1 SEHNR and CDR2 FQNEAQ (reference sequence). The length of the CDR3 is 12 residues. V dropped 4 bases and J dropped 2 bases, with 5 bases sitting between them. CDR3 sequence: CASSSFNTEAFF. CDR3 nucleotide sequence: TGTGCCAGCAGCTCTTTTAACACTGAAGCTTTCTTT.

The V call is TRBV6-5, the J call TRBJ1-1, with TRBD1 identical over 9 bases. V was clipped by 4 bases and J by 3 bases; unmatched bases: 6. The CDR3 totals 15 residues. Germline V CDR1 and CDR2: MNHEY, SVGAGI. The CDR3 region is CASSSSTGGYTEAFF. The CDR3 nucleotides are TGTGCCAGCAGTTCATCGACAGGGGGGTACACTGAAGCTTTCTTT.

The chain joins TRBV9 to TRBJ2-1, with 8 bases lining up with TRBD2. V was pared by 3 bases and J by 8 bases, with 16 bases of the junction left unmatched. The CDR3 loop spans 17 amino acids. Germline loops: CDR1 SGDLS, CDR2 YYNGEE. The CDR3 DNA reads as TGTGCCAGCAGCGAAGGATCGGGGGGGGTAACAATATATGAGCAGTTCTTC. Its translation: CASSEGSGGVTIYEQFF.

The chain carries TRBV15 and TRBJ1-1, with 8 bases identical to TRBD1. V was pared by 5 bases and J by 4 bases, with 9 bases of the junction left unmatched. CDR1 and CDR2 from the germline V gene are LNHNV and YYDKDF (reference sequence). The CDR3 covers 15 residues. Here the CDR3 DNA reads TGTGCCACCAGCGGACCAGGGGGCTGGATCACTGAAGCTTTCTTT. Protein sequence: CATSGPGGWITEAFF. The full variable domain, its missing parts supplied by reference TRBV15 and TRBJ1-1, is DAMVIQNPRYQVTQFGKPVTLSCSQTLNHNVMYWYQQKSSQAPKLLFHYYDKDFNNEADTPDNFQSRRPNTSFCFLDIRSPGLGDTAMYLCATSGPGGWITEAFFGQGTRLTVV.

CDR3 coding DNA: TGCGCCAGCAGCCAAGATGGAGGAGATTATAGCAATCAGCCCCAGCATTTT. This gives the protein CASSQDGGDYSNQPQHF. The chain combines TRBV4-1 with TRBJ1-5, with D unclear. Trimming shortened V by 0 bases and J by 0 bases, and 12 bases separated the two germline ends. There are 17 residues in the CDR3. Germline lookup yields CDR1 MGHRA and CDR2 YSYEKL.

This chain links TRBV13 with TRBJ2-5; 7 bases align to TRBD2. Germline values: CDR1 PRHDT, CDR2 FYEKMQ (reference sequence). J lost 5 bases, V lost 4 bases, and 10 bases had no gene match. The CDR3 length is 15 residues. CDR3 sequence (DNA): TGTGCCAGCAGCTCCGGGTGGAGCGGGAACGAGACCCAGTACTTC. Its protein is CASSSGWSGNETQYF.

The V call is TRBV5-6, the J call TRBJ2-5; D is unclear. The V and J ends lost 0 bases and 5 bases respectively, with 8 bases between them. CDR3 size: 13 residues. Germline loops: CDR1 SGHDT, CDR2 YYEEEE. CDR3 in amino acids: CASSLEEEETQYF. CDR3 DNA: TGTGCCAGCAGCTTGGAAGAGGAGGAGACCCAGTACTTC.

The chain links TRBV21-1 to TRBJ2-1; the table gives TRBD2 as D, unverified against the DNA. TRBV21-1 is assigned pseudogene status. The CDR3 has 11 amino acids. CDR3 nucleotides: TGTGCCAGCAGGAGCGGCAATGAGCAGTTCTTC. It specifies CASRSGNEQFF.

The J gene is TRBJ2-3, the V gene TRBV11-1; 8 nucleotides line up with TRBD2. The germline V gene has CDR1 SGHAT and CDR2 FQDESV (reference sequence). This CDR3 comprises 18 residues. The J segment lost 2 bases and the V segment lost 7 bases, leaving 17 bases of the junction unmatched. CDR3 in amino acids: CASMVGSSGTLYTDTQYF. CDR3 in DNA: TGTGCCAGCATGGTCGGGAGTAGCGGGACTTTATACACAGATACGCAGTATTTT.

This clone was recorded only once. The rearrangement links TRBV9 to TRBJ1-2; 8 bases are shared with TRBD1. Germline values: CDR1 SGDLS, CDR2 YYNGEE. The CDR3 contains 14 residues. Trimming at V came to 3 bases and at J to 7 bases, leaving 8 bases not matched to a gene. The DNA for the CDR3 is TGTGCCAGCAGCGGACCCAGGGACAGGACTGGCTACACCTTC. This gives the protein CASSGPRDRTGYTF.

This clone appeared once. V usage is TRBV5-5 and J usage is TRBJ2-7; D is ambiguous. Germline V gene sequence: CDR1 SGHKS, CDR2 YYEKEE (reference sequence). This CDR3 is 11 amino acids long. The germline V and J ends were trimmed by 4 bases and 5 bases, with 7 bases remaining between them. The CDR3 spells CASSPKNEQYF. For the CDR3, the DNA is TGTGCCAGCAGCCCTAAGAACGAGCAGTACTTC.

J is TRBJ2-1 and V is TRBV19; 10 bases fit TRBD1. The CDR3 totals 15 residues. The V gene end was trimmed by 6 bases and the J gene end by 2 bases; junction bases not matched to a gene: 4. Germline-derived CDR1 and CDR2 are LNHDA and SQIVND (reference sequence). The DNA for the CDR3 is TGTGCCAGTAGCCGAGGACAGGGGGCCTACAATGAGCAGTTCTTC. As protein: CASSRGQGAYNEQFF. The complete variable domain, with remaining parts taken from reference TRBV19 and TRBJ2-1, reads DGGITQSPKYLFRKEGQNVTLSCEQNLNHDAMYWYRQDPGQGLRLIYYSQIVNDFQKGDIAEGYSVSREKKESFPLTVTSAQKNPTAFYLCASSRGQGAYNEQFFGPGTRLTVL.

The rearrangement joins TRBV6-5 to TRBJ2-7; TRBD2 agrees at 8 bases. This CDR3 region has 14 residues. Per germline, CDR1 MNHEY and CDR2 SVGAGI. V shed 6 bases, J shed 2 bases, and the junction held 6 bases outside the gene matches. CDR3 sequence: CASRVAGGPYEQYF. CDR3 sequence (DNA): TGTGCCAGCAGGGTGGCGGGAGGTCCCTACGAGCAGTACTTC.

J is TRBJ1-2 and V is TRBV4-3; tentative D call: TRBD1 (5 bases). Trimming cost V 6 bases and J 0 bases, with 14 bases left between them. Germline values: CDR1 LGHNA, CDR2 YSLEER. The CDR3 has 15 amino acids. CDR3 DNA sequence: TGCGCCAGCAGAGTATCGGTACAGGCTAACTATGGCTACACCTTC. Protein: CASRVSVQANYGYTF.

CDR3 DNA: TGTGCCAGCTCACCCGTCCCGGGACAGACTACGGACACTGAAGCTTTCTTT. Protein: CASSPVPGQTTDTEAFF. This rearrangement joins TRBV18 to TRBJ1-1, with 7 bases fitting TRBD1. The junction had 13 bases not matched to a gene; V was cut back by 3 bases and J by 3 bases. The germline V gene encodes CDR1 KGHSH and CDR2 LQKENI. The CDR3 totals 17 residues.

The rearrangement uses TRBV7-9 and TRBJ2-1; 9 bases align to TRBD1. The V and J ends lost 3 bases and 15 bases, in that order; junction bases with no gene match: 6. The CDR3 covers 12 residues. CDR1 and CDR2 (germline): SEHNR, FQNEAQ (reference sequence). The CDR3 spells CASSLQPGQGFF. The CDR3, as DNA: TGTGCCAGCAGCTTGCAACCGGGACAGGGGTTCTTC.

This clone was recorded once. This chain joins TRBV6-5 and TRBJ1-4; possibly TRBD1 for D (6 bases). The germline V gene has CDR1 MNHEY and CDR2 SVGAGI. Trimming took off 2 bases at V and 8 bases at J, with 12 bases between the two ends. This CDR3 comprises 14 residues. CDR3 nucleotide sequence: TGTGCCAGCAGTTACAACAGGGCAGACGAAAAACTGTTTTTT. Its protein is CASSYNRADEKLFF.